The 4 T cell receptor beta chains below all came from one sample that was sequenced in a study of CD8 T cells in Susac syndrome. Random hexamers were used to reverse transcribe the RNA input (roughly 0.5 to 1 ug). Via MiXCR, TCRdb re-called the immunoSEQ multiplex PCR reads, giving one row per CDR3 protein. The repertoire holds 150,000 to 200,000 distinct CDR3 sequences, with about 91% as singletons. The material sequenced was CD4+ T cells from PBMCs. Receptor source: a human donor in good health.

V gene TRBV9 combines with J gene TRBJ2-1; 8 bases match TRBD1. CDR1 is SGDLS, CDR2 YYNGEE, per germline. CDR3 length equals 13 residues. V lost 6 bases and J lost 10; bases outside the gene matches: 9. The CDR3 DNA sequence: TGTGCCAGCAACCCGCAGGGGGCCCGGGAGCAGTTCTTC. Its translation is CASNPQGAREQFF.

The genes are TRBV9 and TRBJ2-7; 8 bases are a match to TRBD2. The germline V gene has CDR1 SGDLS and CDR2 YYNGEE. J gave up 2 bases and V 2 bases, and 6 bases lay outside the gene matches. The CDR3 has 15 amino acids. Written as DNA, the CDR3 is TGTGCCAGCAGCGTTTCCAGCGGGAGAGCCTACGAGCAGTACTTC. Translated, it gives CASSVSSGRAYEQYF.

The V call is TRBV9, the J call TRBJ2-6, with TRBD1 identical over 7 bases. Germline V CDR1 and CDR2: SGDLS, YYNGEE. V lost 5 bases, J lost 1 base, and 6 bases stayed unmatched. This CDR3 spans 16 amino acids. The CDR3 reads CASRTGIGSGANVLTF. The CDR3, as DNA: TGTGCCAGCAGGACAGGGATTGGGTCTGGGGCCAACGTCCTGACTTTC.

CDR3 sequence (DNA): TGCGCCAGCAGCTTGGCTAGCGGGTCCTACGAGCAGTACTTC. Protein product: CASSLASGSYEQYF. V is TRBV5-1 and J is TRBJ2-7, with 8 positions matching TRBD2. V was clipped by 0 bases and J by 1 base; unmatched bases: 0. Looked up from germline, CDR1 is SGHRS and CDR2 is YFSETQ. The CDR3 has 14 residues. Drawing the rest from reference TRBV5-1 and TRBJ2-7, the complete variable domain is KAGVTQTPRYLIKTRGQQVTLSCSPISGHRSVSWYQQTPGQGLQFLFEYFSETQRNKGNFPGRFSGRQFSNSRSEMNVSTLELGDSALYLCASSLASGSYEQYFGPGTRLTVT.